This TCR beta chain was recovered during a study of shared clonotypes between healthy human individuals. CD45RO-negative, CCR7-positively selected cells formed the naive CD8 fraction, excluding terminally differentiated effector memory CD45RA+ cells. This CDR3 has 17 residues. The V segment lost 6 bases and the J segment 4 bases; nucleotides outside the gene matches: 15. Per germline, CDR1 SGHTS and CDR2 YDEGEE. Sequencing was performed with immunoSEQ multiplex PCR; in TCRdb, only in-frame clones are kept and a portion is missing. The data show about 2.2 million clones, around 93% seen once. The clonotype originates from a man aged 18 to 29 in good health. Some clones in this sample may be carry-over from other donors' samples. Sequenced input: naive CD8+ T cells from PBMCs. The V gene is TRBV5-8, the J gene TRBJ1-2; 10 positions agree with TRBD1. The CDR3 DNA reads as TGTGCCAGCACCATGGGGACAGGGGCCAATTCGGGCTATGGCTACACCTTC. Protein sequence: CASTMGTGANSGYGYTF.